The present T cell receptor beta chain was sequenced within a study of shared clonotypes between healthy human individuals. The table lists this clone with many counts. Its antigen remains unknown. Deep level was the assay's run setting. Produced via immunoSEQ multiplex PCR; TCRdb's table is partial and in-frame only. Of over 850,000 clones in the sample, around 78% were seen once. Study-wide results and caveats: Though the depth was large, rarefaction showed that sorted-subset sequencing was incomplete.

This CDR3 is built from 13 residues. Trimming shortened V by 3 bases and J by 6 bases, and 9 bases separated the two germline ends. Germline V gene lookup returns CDR1 SEHNR and CDR2 FQNEAQ (reference sequence). Sequencing input: memory CD4+ T cells from PBMCs. Subset here: CD45RA-negative fraction. V usage is TRBV7-9 and J usage is TRBJ2-1; D is possibly TRBD2 (6 bases). The TCR sequence derives from a man aged 18 to 30 in good health. Some clones in this sample may be carry-over from other donors' samples. The CDR3 here is CASSFFGGNEQFF. The CDR3 region has the DNA TGTGCCAGCAGCTTTTTCGGGGGCAATGAGCAGTTCTTC.